This TCR beta chain was found in a study of siplizumab effects on memory and regulatory T cells. General study points: It seemed that naive T cells were more diverse than memory cells and were major contributors to the alloresponse.

This clone was seen only once. What it recognizes is unknown. The CDR3 length is 13 residues. CDR1 MNHEY and CDR2 SVGAGI come from the germline V gene. The ends were cut back, 6 bases at V and 7 bases at J, with 15 bases in the middle. Profiled with immunoSEQ multiplex PCR; TCRdb holds only in-frame clones, not every one. The sample records under 150,000 clones, about 95% being singletons. The sequencing sample was made of non-Treg CD4+ T cells sorted from blood. The chain recombines TRBV6-5 with TRBJ1-2; D is ambiguous. The sequence came from a human donor in good health. This chain's CDR3 is CASRRDTTFGYTF. The CDR3 region has the DNA TGTGCCAGCAGACGTGACACAACCTTTGGCTACACCTTC.